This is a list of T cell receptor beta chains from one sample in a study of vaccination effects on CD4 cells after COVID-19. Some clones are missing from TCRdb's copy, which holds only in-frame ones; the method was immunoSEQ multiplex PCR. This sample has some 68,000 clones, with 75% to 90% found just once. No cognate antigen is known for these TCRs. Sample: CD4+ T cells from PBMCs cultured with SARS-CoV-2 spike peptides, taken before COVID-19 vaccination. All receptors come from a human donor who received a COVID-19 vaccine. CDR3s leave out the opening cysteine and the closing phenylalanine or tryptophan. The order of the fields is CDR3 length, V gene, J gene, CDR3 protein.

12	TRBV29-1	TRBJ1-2	SVLPPTGNYGYT
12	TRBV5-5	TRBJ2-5	ASSLEGGGETQY
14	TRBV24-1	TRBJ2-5	ATAEGGSGIQETQY
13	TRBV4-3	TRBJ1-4	ASSPFQGAYEKLF
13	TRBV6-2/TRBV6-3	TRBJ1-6	ASSGAWTGVSPLH
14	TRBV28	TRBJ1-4	ASSLYLGGREEKLF
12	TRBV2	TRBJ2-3	ASEFTGRTDTQY
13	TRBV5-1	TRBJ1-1	ASSLTGVLNTEAF
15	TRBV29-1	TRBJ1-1	SVKERGEGVRNTEAF
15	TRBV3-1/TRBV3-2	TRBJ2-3	ASSQWLAGGNTDTQY
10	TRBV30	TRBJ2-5	AWSVLGETQY
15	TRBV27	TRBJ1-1	ASSLSGFWGSNTEAF
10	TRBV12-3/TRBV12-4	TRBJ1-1	ASSAGYTEAF
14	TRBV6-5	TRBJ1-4	ASSYATGTGSEKLF
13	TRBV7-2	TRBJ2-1	ASSLWGQGYNEQF
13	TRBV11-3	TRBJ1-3	ASSLGPPEVNTIY
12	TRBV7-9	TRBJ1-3	ASSSIHSPDTIY